This T cell receptor (beta chain) was profiled in a study of T cell repertoires in cytomegalovirus infection. Overall study: Use of recently identified HLA-C-restricted and well-studied HLA-B-restricted CMV epitopes was part of the study.

CDR1 is SQVTM and CDR2 is ANQGSEA in the germline V gene. The ends lost 7 bases at V and 2 bases at J; junction bases unmatched: 3. CDR3 length: 13 amino acids. Comment on this clonotype: Its antigen is unidentified.

MiXCR, run by TCRdb on the reads, gives a single entry per CDR3 protein. This sample has about 700,000 distinct CDR3 sequences; roughly a third occur once, and the top ten carry 15% to 20%. The chain has TRBV29-1 and TRBJ2-5; 11 bases are shared with TRBD2. The sequencing used cultured PBMCs, collected from culture after CMV antigen stimulation. The clonotype originates from a human donor in good health (CMV status not recorded). Some clones in this sample may be carry-over from other donors' samples. CDR3: CSGRLAGQETQYF. Here the CDR3 DNA reads TGCAGCGGGCGACTAGCGGGACAAGAGACCCAGTACTTC. Using reference TRBV29-1 and TRBJ2-5 for the parts outside the CDR3, the full variable domain is SAVISQKPSRDICQRGTSLTIQCQVDSQVTMMFWYRQQPGQSLTLIATANQGSEATYESGFVIDKFPISRPNLTFSTLTVSNMSPEDSSIYLCSGRLAGQETQYFGPGTRLLVL.